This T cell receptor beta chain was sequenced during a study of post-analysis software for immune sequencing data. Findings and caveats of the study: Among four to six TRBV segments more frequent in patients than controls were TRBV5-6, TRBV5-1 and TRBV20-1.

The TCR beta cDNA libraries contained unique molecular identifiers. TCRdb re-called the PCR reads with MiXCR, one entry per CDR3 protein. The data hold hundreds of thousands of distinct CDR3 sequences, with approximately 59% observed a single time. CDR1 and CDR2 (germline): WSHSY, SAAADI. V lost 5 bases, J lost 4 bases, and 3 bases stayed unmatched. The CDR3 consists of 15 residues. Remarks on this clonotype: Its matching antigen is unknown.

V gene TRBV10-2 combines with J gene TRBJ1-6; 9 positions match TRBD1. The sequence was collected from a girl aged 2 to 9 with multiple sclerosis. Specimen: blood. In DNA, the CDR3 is TGCGCCAGCAGTAGGACAGGGGATTATAATTCACCCCTCCACTTT. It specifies CASSRTGDYNSPLHF.